Listed here are 28 T cell receptor beta chains from one sample, sequenced in a study of cytomegalovirus exposure and HLA in healthy donors. The PCR used 60 Vbeta and 13 Jbeta primers. Generated by immunoSEQ multiplex PCR, the TCRdb table keeps only in-frame clones and is missing some. The sample yields about 170,000 clones, of which the top ten take up roughly 1.3%. Sequencing was carried out using PBMCs. Receptors were obtained from a woman aged 55-70 years in good health and CMV-seronegative.

The chain uses TRBV19 and TRBJ1-3; TRBD1 matches at 8 bases. The CDR3 has 16 residues. Germline V gene data show CDR1 as LNHDA and CDR2 as SQIVND (reference sequence). V shed 3 bases and J 4 bases; nucleotides not matched to a gene: 8. The CDR3 region is CASSIQQGVRGNTIYF. The CDR3 DNA is TGTGCCAGTAGTATCCAACAGGGGGTCAGAGGAAACACCATATATTTT.

The V gene is TRBV2, the J gene TRBJ2-1, with TRBD2 matching 11 bases. V gave up 3 bases and J gave up 7 bases; unmatched junction bases: 5. CDR1 and CDR2 from the germline V gene are SNHLY and FYNNEI. This CDR3 has 15 amino acids. CDR3 DNA sequence: TGTGCCAGCAGTGATGCTAGCGGGGGGAAAAATGAGCAGTTCTTC. Its translation: CASSDASGGKNEQFF.

The rearrangement uses TRBV7-8 and TRBJ2-7, with D perhaps matching TRBD2 (5 bases). There are 15 residues in the CDR3. V was trimmed by 2 bases and J by 2 bases, leaving 13 bases between them. Germline CDR1 SGHVS, CDR2 FQNEAQ. CDR3 sequence (DNA): TGTGCCAGCAGCTTAAGGCGGGTTATCCCCTACGAGCAGTACTTC. Its protein is CASSLRRVIPYEQYF.

The CDR3 spells CASSFAENTEAFF. DNA for the CDR3: TGTGCCAGCAGCTTCGCAGAGAACACTGAAGCTTTCTTT. The chain has TRBV13 and TRBJ1-1; D gene ambiguous. The CDR3 has 13 residues. Germline CDR1 reads PRHDT; CDR2 reads FYEKMQ (reference sequence). V was shortened by 3 bases and J by 1 base, with 6 bases between the two germline ends.

The chain couples TRBV15 to TRBJ1-4; no clear D gene. In germline, CDR1 is LNHNV, CDR2 YYDKDF (reference sequence). CDR3 size: 14 residues. The V end was cut by 0 bases, the J end by 11 bases, with 13 bases between. The CDR3 DNA reads as TGTGCCACCAGCAGAGATCCCAGTGAGAGGAAACTGTTTTTT. Translation: CATSRDPSERKLFF.

Concerning this clone: Other DNA variants within this sample encode the same CDR3. The J gene is TRBJ1-5, the V gene TRBV9; 9 positions match TRBD1. CDR1 is SGDLS and CDR2 is YYNGEE in the germline V gene. V was clipped by 4 bases and J by 7 bases; unmatched bases: 9. The CDR3 contains 15 residues. CDR3 in DNA: TGTGCCAGCAGCCCTGGGACAGGGATGAGGCAGCCCCAGCATTTT. This gives the protein CASSPGTGMRQPQHF.

J is TRBJ1-2 and V is TRBV5-1; maybe TRBD1 (5 bases). The CDR3 length is 15 residues. The germline gives CDR1 SGHRS, CDR2 YFSETQ. Between the trimmed V and J ends, which lost 0 bases and 8 bases, there was a span of 17 bases. CDR3 DNA: TGCGCCAGCAGCTTGGAAGTACCAGGGCGCCACGGCTACACCTTC. Its translation: CASSLEVPGRHGYTF.

The V gene is TRBV29-1, the J gene TRBJ2-3, with 9 positions matching TRBD1. The CDR3 totals 13 residues. The germline V gene encodes CDR1 SQVTM and CDR2 ANQGSEA. The V gene end was trimmed by 7 bases and the J gene end by 4 bases; junction bases not matched to a gene: 6. This CDR3 reads CSEQGALPDTQYF. The DNA for the CDR3 is TGCAGCGAACAGGGGGCGCTCCCAGATACGCAGTATTTT.

The genes are TRBV9 and TRBJ2-7, with D possibly matching TRBD2 (6 bases). The CDR3 is 15 amino acids. The ends were cut back, 3 bases at V and 4 bases at J, with 17 bases in the middle. Germline-derived CDR1 and CDR2 are SGDLS and YYNGEE. CDR3 protein: CASSGGPSGLYEQYF. DNA of the CDR3: TGTGCCAGCAGCGGGGGACCGAGCGGGTTATACGAGCAGTACTTC. Variable domain in full (rest from reference TRBV9 and TRBJ2-7): DSGVTQTPKHLITATGQRVTLRCSPRSGDLSVYWYQQSLDQGLQFLIQYYNGEERAKGNILERFSAQQFPDLHSELNLSSLELGDSALYFCASSGGPSGLYEQYFGPGTRLTVT.

V gene TRBV10-3 combines with J gene TRBJ2-7; the D gene is possibly TRBD2 (6 bases). This CDR3 has 15 residues. Trimming took off 2 bases at V and 1 base at J, with 12 bases between the two ends. Germline-derived CDR1 and CDR2 are ENHRY and SYGVKD. The CDR3 loop is CAISEGVAVSYEQYF. Here the CDR3 DNA reads TGTGCCATCAGTGAGGGGGTAGCGGTATCCTACGAGCAGTACTTC.

The chain links TRBV5-6 to TRBJ1-1; D is unclear. V shed 3 bases and J shed 3 bases, with 9 bases lying between them. In germline, CDR1 is SGHDT, CDR2 YYEEEE. CDR3 length: 13 amino acids. The chain's CDR3 is CASSSRSYTEAFF. DNA of the CDR3: TGTGCCAGCAGCTCCCGGAGTTACACTGAAGCTTTCTTT.

V gene TRBV7-9 combines with J gene TRBJ2-1; D unclear. This CDR3 has 15 residues. V was clipped by 1 base and J by 2 bases, with 9 bases between them. The germline CDR1 and CDR2 sequences are SEHNR and FQNEAQ (reference sequence). The CDR3 sequence is CASSLGEVAYNEQFF. In nucleotides, the CDR3 is TGTGCCAGCAGCTTAGGCGAGGTAGCCTACAATGAGCAGTTCTTC.

The V gene is TRBV6-4, the J gene TRBJ2-2; D is unresolved. CDR1 and CDR2 (germline): MRHNA, SNTAGT. V dropped 3 bases and J dropped 1 base, with 6 bases sitting between them. The CDR3 contains 14 residues. The CDR3 DNA is TGTGCCAGCAGTGAGCCAGGGAACACCGGGGAGCTGTTTTTT. Translated, it gives CASSEPGNTGELFF.

This rearrangement joins TRBV29-1 to TRBJ2-7, with D perhaps matching TRBD2 (6 bases). The CDR3 runs 13 residues. Germline CDR1 reads SQVTM; CDR2 reads ANQGSEA. V was cut by 0 bases and J by 5 bases, with 11 bases left in between. For the CDR3, the DNA is TGCAGCGTTGAAGATAGTCCGGGAGACGAGCAGTACTTC. This sequence encodes CSVEDSPGDEQYF.

The chain is built from TRBV9 and TRBJ2-2; 9 bases map to TRBD1. The J segment lost 6 bases and the V segment lost 4 bases, leaving 4 bases of the junction unmatched. The germline gives CDR1 SGDLS, CDR2 YYNGEE. There are 14 residues in the CDR3. CDR3 nucleotides: TGTGCCAGCAGCCCCCGGACAGGGGCCGGGGAGCTGTTTTTT. This sequence encodes CASSPRTGAGELFF.

The CDR3 nucleotides are TGTGCCAGCAGTGAAACCTTCCCGGGACAGAACAATGAGCAGTTCTTC. It translates to CASSETFPGQNNEQFF. V gene TRBV6-1 combines with J gene TRBJ2-1, with TRBD1 matching over 7 bases. Germline lookup yields CDR1 MNHNS and CDR2 SASEGT. CDR3 size: 16 residues. Losses at the gene ends were 2 bases for V and 5 bases for J; bases not matched to a gene: 9.

CDR3 amino acids: CASSSDRNTEAFF. In nucleotides, the CDR3 is TGTGCCAGCAGCTCGGACAGGAACACTGAAGCTTTCTTT. The chain couples TRBV7-6 to TRBJ1-1, with TRBD1 as a possible D gene (6 bases). The length of the CDR3 is 13 residues. Germline lookup yields CDR1 SGHVS and CDR2 FNYEAQ. Trimming removed 4 bases at V and 1 base at J, with 7 bases between.

J is TRBJ1-1 and V is TRBV6-6; 9 bases are a match to TRBD1. The CDR3 has 13 amino acids. V was pared by 0 bases and J by 8 bases, with 1 base of the junction left unmatched. The germline gives CDR1 MNHNY, CDR2 SVGAGI (reference sequence). CDR3 region: CASSYSGTGEAFF. DNA for the CDR3: TGTGCCAGCAGTTACTCCGGGACAGGGGAAGCTTTCTTT.

This chain uses TRBV6-5 with TRBJ1-1; 8 bases map to TRBD1. The CDR3 is 13 residues long. Losses at the gene ends were 5 bases for V and 11 bases for J; bases not matched to a gene: 10. Germline V CDR1 and CDR2: MNHEY, SVGAGI. The CDR3 is CASSAETGVYAFF. CDR3 in DNA: TGTGCCAGCAGTGCCGAGACAGGGGTCTACGCTTTCTTT.

This rearrangement joins TRBV7-3 to TRBJ2-5, with TRBD1 as a possible D gene (7 bases). The germline V and J ends were trimmed by 3 bases and 5 bases, with 16 bases remaining between them. CDR3 size: 15 residues. Germline V gene data show CDR1 as SGHTA and CDR2 as FQGTGA. For the CDR3, the DNA is TGTGCCAGCAGCTTTAACGCAGGGGGGAAGGAGACCCAGTACTTC. This codes for CASSFNAGGKETQYF. The whole variable domain, filled in from reference TRBV7-3 and TRBJ2-5, reads GAGVSQTPSNKVTEKGKYVELRCDPISGHTALYWYRQSLGQGPEFLIYFQGTGAADDSGLPNDRFFAVRPEGSVSTLKIQRTERGDSAVYLCASSFNAGGKETQYFGPGTRLLVL.

This sequence joins TRBV4-3 and TRBJ1-1; 9 bases line up with TRBD1. The CDR3 runs 16 residues. CDR1 and CDR2 from the germline V gene are LGHNA and YSLEER. Germline trimming cut 4 bases from V and 0 bases from J; bases unmatched to any gene: 6. CDR3 DNA: TGCGCCAGCAGCCCGGGACAGGGTCCCCTGAACACTGAAGCTTTCTTT. Translating it yields CASSPGQGPLNTEAFF.

V gene TRBV29-1 combines with J gene TRBJ2-7; 8 bases are a match to TRBD2. The CDR3 sequence is 17 residues long. V was clipped by 3 bases and J by 5 bases; unmatched bases: 18. The germline V gene encodes CDR1 SQVTM and CDR2 ANQGSEA. The CDR3 spells CSVDGGTGGMGCDEQYF. The CDR3 DNA follows: TGCAGCGTTGATGGGGGAACGGGAGGGATGGGGTGCGACGAGCAGTACTTC.

This chain connects TRBV29-1 to TRBJ2-7, with TRBD2 matching over 7 bases. Germline assignment: CDR1 SQVTM and CDR2 ANQGSEA. V gave up 4 bases and J gave up 4 bases; unmatched junction bases: 7. This CDR3 region has 13 residues. In nucleotides, the CDR3 is TGCAGCGTTGTCGGGGGAGGGCCTTACGAGCAGTACTTC. This gives the protein CSVVGGGPYEQYF.

The chain joins TRBV11-2 to TRBJ2-6; D may be TRBD1 (6 bases). V was shortened by 2 bases and J by 0 bases, with 14 bases between the two germline ends. Germline V gene sequence: CDR1 SGHAT, CDR2 FQNNGV. The CDR3 sequence is 18 residues long. The CDR3 loop is CASSLPRGMISGANVLTF. The DNA for the CDR3 is TGTGCCAGCAGCTTACCAAGGGGGATGATCTCTGGGGCCAACGTCCTGACTTTC.

The chain recombines TRBV10-3 with TRBJ1-5; the D gene is possibly TRBD1 (6 bases). Trimming removed 6 bases from V and 6 bases from J, with 9 bases in between. Germline V lookup: CDR1 ENHRY, CDR2 SYGVKD. The CDR3 runs 12 residues. The CDR3 here is CAISTQGQPQHF. CDR3 DNA: TGTGCCATCAGCACACAGGGTCAGCCCCAGCATTTT.

This sequence joins TRBV5-1 and TRBJ1-3; 8 positions match TRBD1. The V and J ends lost 1 base and 1 base, in that order; junction bases with no gene match: 4. Germline CDR1 reads SGHRS; CDR2 reads YFSETQ. CDR3 size: 16 residues. CDR3 in DNA: TGCGCCAGCAGCTTGAAATGGACAGGGTCTGGAAACACCATATATTTT. Translating gives CASSLKWTGSGNTIYF.

The V and J genes are TRBV7-3 and TRBJ1-2; 10 nucleotides line up with TRBD1. Losses at the gene ends were 6 bases for V and 7 bases for J; bases not matched to a gene: 5. The length of the CDR3 is 13 residues. Germline V gene sequence: CDR1 SGHTA, CDR2 FQGTGA. CDR3 coding DNA: TGTGCCAGCAGTAAGAGACAGGGGGCTGGCTACACCTTC. Translation gives CASSKRQGAGYTF.

J is TRBJ1-1 and V is TRBV9; tentatively, D is TRBD1 (5 bases). Per the germline V gene, CDR1 is SGDLS and CDR2 is YYNGEE. This CDR3 is built from 15 residues. Trimming stripped 4 bases from V and 3 bases from J, with 16 bases between. CDR3 amino acids: CASSPQGRLDTEAFF. The CDR3 nucleotides read TGTGCCAGCAGCCCCCAGGGTCGCCTGGACACTGAAGCTTTCTTT.